The T cell receptor (beta chain) described here comes from a study of shared clonotypes between healthy human individuals. Whole-study findings and limits: Only blood samples were collected, and tissue repertoires likely differ.

As to this clone: The antigen remains unidentified.

Repertoires were generated with immunoSEQ multiplex PCR, while TCRdb's copy carries only in-frame clones and drops some. The sample lists 2 million to 2.5 million clones, 95% occurring once. The TCR was taken from a man aged 18 to 29 in good health. The sample comprised naive CD4+ T cells sorted from blood. Subset described: CD45RA+ positively selected.

CDR3 loop: CASSEGDGLRLTF. The CDR3 coding sequence is TGTGCCAGCAGTGAAGGGGACGGTCTGCGACTCACCTTC. The chain couples TRBV25-1 to TRBJ1-2; maybe TRBD1 (5 bases). Germline CDR1 MGHDK, CDR2 SYGVNS. Trimming removed 2 bases from V and 13 bases from J, with 17 bases in between. CDR3 length: 13 amino acids.